The next 21 T cell receptor beta chains were all read from a single sample in a study of T cells in Graves' hyperthyroidism and ophthalmopathy. What was amplified from RNA transcripts were TCR beta CDR3 regions. Researchers ran a first-round RT-PCR on the TCR CDR3 using the HTBI primer set. TCRdb redid the calling of the multiplex PCR reads with MiXCR, one entry per CDR3 protein. This sample has 500,000 or so distinct CDR3 sequences, with about 16% found just once. The source material was blood. These receptors came from a woman in her thirties with Graves' ophthalmopathy.

This clonotype was picked up a small number of times. The rearrangement joins TRBV6-2 or TRBV6-3 to TRBJ2-7, with D unresolved. Between the trimmed V and J ends, which lost 10 bases and 4 bases, there was a span of 20 bases. Germline loops: CDR1 MNHEY, CDR2 SVGEGT. The CDR3 covers 14 residues. The CDR3, as DNA: TGTGCCACCAAACCTTCACGGGCCGGGTACGAGCAGTACTTC. Residues: CATKPSRAGYEQYF.

This clonotype was observed a few times. The J gene is TRBJ2-2, the V gene TRBV6-1; maybe TRBD2 (5 bases). Germline assignment: CDR1 MNHNS and CDR2 SASEGT. The CDR3 runs 15 residues. V lost 0 bases and J lost 4, with 9 bases in between. CDR3 protein: CASSEAGVPTGELFF. CDR3 nucleotides: TGTGCCAGCAGTGAAGCGGGAGTCCCCACCGGGGAGCTGTTTTTT.

This clonotype showed up many times. The chain is built from TRBV18 and TRBJ2-1; perhaps TRBD1 as D (6 bases). This CDR3 is built from 11 residues. Germline V gene sequence: CDR1 KGHSH, CDR2 LQKENI. V was trimmed by 2 bases and J by 15 bases, leaving 11 bases between them. CDR3 in DNA: TGTGCCAGCTCACCAGCACAGGGAGCGTTCTTC. The encoded protein is CASSPAQGAFF.

The V and J genes are TRBV30 and TRBJ1-5, with 12 bases that match TRBD1. V trimming: 5 bases; J trimming: 13 bases; junction bases outside the gene matches: 21. CDR1 is GTSNPN, CDR2 SVGIG, per germline (reference sequence). The CDR3 loop spans 17 amino acids. CDR3 sequence: CAWGVQGTGGAVYTQHF. In nucleotides, the CDR3 is TGTGCCTGGGGCGTGCAAGGGACAGGGGGCGCGGTATATACGCAGCATTTT.

The J gene is TRBJ2-3, the V gene TRBV7-2; 10 bases map to TRBD2. The CDR3 spans 16 residues. From germline, CDR1 is SGHTA and CDR2 FQGNSA. With V trimmed by 2 bases and J by 5 bases, 7 bases remained unmatched. In nucleotides, the CDR3 is TGTGCCAGCAGCTTAATTATAGCGGGAGGCGTAGATACGCAGTATTTT. As protein: CASSLIIAGGVDTQYF.

This clonotype has ten or more counts. This chain uses TRBV6-1 with TRBJ1-4; the D gene is possibly TRBD1 (5 bases). The germline gives CDR1 MNHNS, CDR2 SASEGT. V was shortened by 6 bases and J by 0 bases, with 14 bases between the two germline ends. The CDR3 runs to 16 residues. The DNA of the CDR3 is TGTGCCAGCAGATCCTCGGGGGGTTCAACTAATGAAAAACTGTTTTTT. It specifies CASRSSGGSTNEKLFF.

In its sample, this clonotype was seen a few times. The chain joins TRBV19 to TRBJ2-3; 16 bases agree with TRBD2. V shed 4 bases, J shed 6 bases, and the junction held 7 bases outside the gene matches. This CDR3 is 17 amino acids long. Germline lookup yields CDR1 LNHDA and CDR2 SQIVND (reference sequence). The CDR3 nucleotides are TGTGCCAGTAGTAAGCTGGGACTAGCGGGAGGGCCGGATACGCAGTATTTT. Translating it yields CASSKLGLAGGPDTQYF.

This clonotype was counted between two and nine times. The chain combines TRBV19 with TRBJ1-1, with 12 nucleotides matching TRBD1. The CDR3 consists of 17 residues. With 5 bases clipped from V and 3 bases from J, the junction kept 10 bases outside the gene matches. Germline V CDR1 and CDR2: LNHDA, SQIVND (reference sequence). The CDR3 nucleotides read TGTGCCAGTAGTCCGTCAGGGACAGGGGGCGCCGACACTGAAGCTTTCTTT. Residues: CASSPSGTGGADTEAFF.

This clonotype was seen a few times. This sequence joins TRBV28 and TRBJ2-3; TRBD2 matches 9 bases. V shed 6 bases, J shed 6 bases, and the junction held 4 bases outside the gene matches. The CDR3 sequence is 13 residues long. Germline V lookup: CDR1 MDHEN, CDR2 SYDVKM. Here the CDR3 reads CASRASGKDTQYF. As DNA, the CDR3 is TGTGCCAGCAGGGCTAGCGGGAAGGATACGCAGTATTTT.

This clonotype occurred many times. The chain links TRBV20-1 to TRBJ2-1; D remains unclear. V lost 6 bases to trimming and J lost 0 bases, with 6 bases between them. CDR1 and CDR2 from the germline V gene are DFQATT and SNEGSKA (reference sequence). The CDR3 has 12 residues. The CDR3 DNA follows: TGCAGTGCGCCGCACTCCTACAATGAGCAGTTCTTC. Translated: CSAPHSYNEQFF.

The CDR3 bases are TGCAGCGTCGCGACTCGCGGGAACCACACCTACAATGAGCAGTTCTTC. As protein: CSVATRGNHTYNEQFF. The chain recombines TRBV29-1 with TRBJ2-1; D possibly corresponds to TRBD2 (6 bases). V lost 6 bases to trimming and J lost 2 bases, with 20 bases between them. Germline CDR1 and CDR2: SQVTM and ANQGSEA. The CDR3 sequence is 16 residues long.

Many counts were recorded for this clonotype. This chain links TRBV29-1 with TRBJ2-1, with 12 nucleotides matching TRBD2. Germline lookup yields CDR1 SQVTM and CDR2 ANQGSEA. The CDR3 loop spans 15 amino acids. Trimming took 4 bases from V and 7 from J; bases not matched to a gene: 8. The CDR3 loop is CSVVTPSGRVNEQFF. In nucleotides, the CDR3 is TGCAGCGTTGTAACCCCTAGCGGGAGGGTTAATGAGCAGTTCTTC.

This clonotype was seen repeatedly, ten times or more. This chain connects TRBV2 to TRBJ1-2; D not resolved. The CDR3 runs to 14 residues. V dropped 3 bases and J dropped 2 bases, with 10 bases sitting between them. Germline-derived CDR1 and CDR2 are SNHLY and FYNNEI. In DNA, the CDR3 is TGTGCCAGCAGTGATCGGGCGGCGAACTATGGCTACACCTTC. Translating gives CASSDRAANYGYTF.

In this sample, this clonotype turned up many times. V gene TRBV20-1 combines with J gene TRBJ2-7; tentative D call: TRBD1 (6 bases). This CDR3 spans 14 amino acids. Per the germline V gene, CDR1 is DFQATT and CDR2 is SNEGSKA (reference sequence). DNA for the CDR3: TGCAGCGCGGACGGACACAGGGCCGGCTACGAGCAGTACTTC. Its protein is CSADGHRAGYEQYF.

This chain uses TRBV5-5 with TRBJ2-4; D not resolved. Germline V gives CDR1 SGHKS, CDR2 YYEKEE (reference sequence). The CDR3 has 14 residues. V was cut by 3 bases and J by 7 bases, with 14 bases left in between. CDR3 in amino acids: CASSWSNRINIQYF. CDR3 nucleotide sequence: TGTGCCAGCAGCTGGTCAAATCGAATTAACATTCAGTACTTC.

This clonotype was counted ten times or more. The gene calls are TRBV7-9 and TRBJ2-7, with no clear D. The germline CDR1 and CDR2 sequences are SEHNR and FQNEAQ (reference sequence). CDR3 length: 11 residues. V was trimmed by 5 bases and J by 2 bases, leaving 4 bases between them. Here the CDR3 DNA reads TGTGCCAGCAGCCCCGCCTACGAGCAGTACTTC. Its translation: CASSPAYEQYF. Supplemented by reference TRBV7-9 and TRBJ2-7, the full variable domain reads DTGVSQNPRHKITKRGQNVTFRCDPISEHNRLYWYRQTLGQGPEFLTYFQNEAQLEKSRLLSDRFSAERPKGSFSTLEIQRTEQGDSAMYLCASSPAYEQYFGPGTRLTVT.

Concerning this clonotype itself: A junction boundary mismatches the germline segment, possibly from a read error. The genes are TRBV28 and TRBJ2-6; a weak D match, TRBD1 (5 bases). The CDR3 covers 18 residues. Germline V CDR1 and CDR2: MDHEN, SYDVKM. The CDR3 nucleotides are TGTGGCAGCAGTTCTAAAACAGGCTTCTTCTCTGGGGCCAACGTCCTGACTTTC. As protein: CGSSSKTGFFSGANVLTF.

This clonotype was seen ten or more times. The chain employs TRBV4-3 and TRBJ2-1; D is ambiguous. Germline V gene lookup returns CDR1 LGHNA and CDR2 YSLEER. The ends were cut back, 2 bases at V and 4 bases at J, with 12 bases in the middle. The CDR3 is 15 residues long. The CDR3 here is CASSQNPGSYNEQFF. The DNA for the CDR3 is TGCGCCAGCAGCCAAAACCCAGGCTCATACAATGAGCAGTTCTTC.

This clonotype has just a few counts. V is TRBV4-3 and J is TRBJ2-2; no reliable D call. The CDR3 sequence is 13 residues long. The ends were cut back, 2 bases at V and 8 bases at J, with 9 bases in the middle. Germline lookup yields CDR1 LGHNA and CDR2 YSLEER. CDR3 sequence: CASSQPSGGELFF. The CDR3 bases are TGCGCCAGCAGCCAACCCTCCGGGGGGGAGCTGTTTTTT.

This chain links TRBV19 with TRBJ1-6; D not resolved. Germline CDR1 is LNHDA and CDR2 is SQIVND (reference sequence). V lost 4 bases to trimming and J lost 4 bases, with 8 bases between them. The CDR3 consists of 14 residues. CDR3 nucleotides: TGTGCCAGTAGTACGGGAGCGTATAATTCACCCCTCCACTTT. This sequence encodes CASSTGAYNSPLHF.

This clonotype was counted ten times or more. The V and J genes are TRBV7-9 and TRBJ2-5, with 8 bases that match TRBD1. Germline loops: CDR1 SEHNR, CDR2 FQNEAQ (reference sequence). This CDR3 is built from 15 residues. Unmatched junction bases numbered 6, after V lost 4 bases and J lost 2 bases. DNA for the CDR3: TGTGCCAGCAGCTCCCGGACAGGGAGTCAAGAGACCCAGTACTTC. Its translation: CASSSRTGSQETQYF.